A single sample is the source of the 12 T cell receptor beta chains below, sequenced in a study of vaccination and CD4 T cells after COVID-19. The assay that was used to sequence DNA from cultured CD4+ T cells was the Oncomine TCR Beta short-read assay. TCRdb re-derived calls from the PCR reads in MiXCR, one entry per CDR3 protein. The data show a few thousand distinct CDR3 sequences, about 34% seen once. Treatment: roughly 11-day PBMC culture with coronavirus spike peptide pools or control peptides (ViraFEST assay). Their antigen targets remain unknown. Sequencing was performed on CD4+ T cells from blood, cultured in vitro, taken after SARS-CoV-2 vaccination. The source is a human donor who had recovered from COVID-19.

The rearrangement links TRBV6-1 to TRBJ1-5; D gene ambiguous. The CDR3 consists of 17 residues. Germline loops: CDR1 MNHNS, CDR2 SASEGT. V was cut by 4 bases and J by 4 bases, with 20 bases left in between. This CDR3 is CASSAILIDTRNQPQHF. The CDR3 DNA is TGTGCCAGCAGTGCGATCCTTATTGACACACGAAATCAGCCCCAGCATTTT.

V usage is TRBV5-5 and J usage is TRBJ1-6; 7 nucleotides match TRBD1. After removal of 4 bases from V and 7 bases from J, the junction contained 8 bases not matched to a gene. Germline values: CDR1 SGHKS, CDR2 YYEKEE (reference sequence). CDR3 size: 15 residues. The CDR3: CASSRRTGTNSPLHF. The DNA for the CDR3 is TGTGCCAGCAGCCGCAGGACAGGAACAAATTCACCCCTCCACTTT.

The rearrangement links TRBV20-1 to TRBJ2-1, with TRBD2 identical over 10 bases. V was pared by 1 base and J by 3 bases, with 12 bases of the junction left unmatched. The CDR3 has 18 amino acids. In germline, CDR1 is DFQATT, CDR2 SNEGSKA (reference sequence). The CDR3 DNA follows: TGCAGTGCTAGAGGGCTAGCGGGAGAACGAGTAGTCTACAATGAGCAGTTCTTC. It encodes CSARGLAGERVVYNEQFF.

The chain carries TRBV27 and TRBJ2-4; possibly TRBD2 for D (5 bases). CDR3 size: 16 residues. In germline, CDR1 is MNHEY, CDR2 SMNVEV (reference sequence). The V and J ends lost 1 base and 1 base respectively, with 11 bases between them. CDR3 region: CASSLLSGSAKNIQYF. The CDR3 DNA follows: TGTGCCAGCAGTTTATTGTCGGGGTCGGCCAAAAACATTCAGTACTTC.

V usage is TRBV20-1 and J usage is TRBJ2-1, with D possibly TRBD1 on 5 matching bases. CDR1 is DFQATT and CDR2 is SNEGSKA in the germline V gene (reference sequence). CDR3 length: 17 residues. CDR3 sequence reads: CSVSHPGYRSSYNEQFF. The CDR3 nucleotides are TGCAGCGTTTCCCACCCAGGGTACCGGAGCTCCTACAATGAGCAGTTCTTC.

This clonotype has more than one count but fewer than ten. The CDR3 spells CASSFGGGYYNEQFF. CDR3 nucleotide sequence: TGTGCCAGCAGTTTCGGGGGAGGTTACTACAATGAGCAGTTCTTC. V is TRBV28 and J is TRBJ2-1; D is perhaps TRBD2 (6 bases). V was shortened by 3 bases and J by 3 bases, with 12 bases between the two germline ends. The CDR3 is made up of 15 amino acids. Germline loops: CDR1 MDHEN, CDR2 SYDVKM.

This clonotype is categorized as medium-sized (0.01 to 0.1%). The chain carries TRBV20-1 and TRBJ1-1; D ambiguous. In germline, CDR1 is DFQATT, CDR2 SNEGSKA (reference sequence). The CDR3 is made up of 12 amino acids. The V gene lost 7 bases and the J gene lost 3 bases, with 12 bases spanning the gap. CDR3 in DNA: TGCAGTGTCAAACATGGGGACACTGAAGCTTTCTTT. It encodes CSVKHGDTEAFF.

The CDR3 region has the DNA TGCAGTACTCCCTCAGGGGTTACCGAGCAGTACTTC. Protein: CSTPSGVTEQYF. The chain couples TRBV20-1 to TRBJ2-7, with D possibly being TRBD1 (6 bases). Trimming took 8 bases from V and 6 from J, leaving 17 bases between them. The CDR3 loop spans 12 amino acids. The germline CDR1 and CDR2 sequences are DFQATT and SNEGSKA (reference sequence).

This clonotype turned up a few times. The chain uses TRBV12-5 and TRBJ1-1; D call uncertain. Looked up from germline, CDR1 is LGHNT and CDR2 is FRNRAP. The CDR3 has 13 residues. V lost 6 bases to trimming and J lost 1 base, with 9 bases between them. The CDR3 DNA reads as TGTGCTAGTGGCCCCCCACGGAACACTGAAGCTTTCTTT. Its protein is CASGPPRNTEAFF.

Only a few counts were recorded for this clonotype. A junction end diverges from the germline sequence, so it may reflect a read error. The V and J genes are TRBV10-3 and TRBJ2-7; D uncertain. The CDR3 spans 12 residues. Germline values: CDR1 ENHRY, CDR2 SYGVKD. CDR3 residues: CAISGVNYGQYF. In DNA, the CDR3 is TGTGCCATCAGTGGGGTAAATTACGGGCAGTACTTC.

The chain employs TRBV20-1 and TRBJ2-3; TRBD2 matches 10 bases. The V and J ends lost 5 bases and 4 bases, in that order; junction bases with no gene match: 6. This CDR3 is 14 amino acids long. Per germline, CDR1 DFQATT and CDR2 SNEGSKA (reference sequence). CDR3 in amino acids: CSAVAGGMPDTQYF. In DNA, the CDR3 is TGCAGTGCTGTAGCGGGAGGTATGCCAGATACGCAGTATTTT.

This clonotype turned up a few times. The chain joins TRBV27 to TRBJ1-1, with 7 bases matching TRBD1. V shed 3 bases, J shed 5 bases, and the junction held 3 bases outside the gene matches. The CDR3 length is 13 residues. Germline lookup yields CDR1 MNHEY and CDR2 SMNVEV (reference sequence). The CDR3 is CASSFHRGTEAFF. CDR3 nucleotide sequence: TGTGCCAGCAGTTTCCACAGGGGAACTGAAGCTTTCTTT.